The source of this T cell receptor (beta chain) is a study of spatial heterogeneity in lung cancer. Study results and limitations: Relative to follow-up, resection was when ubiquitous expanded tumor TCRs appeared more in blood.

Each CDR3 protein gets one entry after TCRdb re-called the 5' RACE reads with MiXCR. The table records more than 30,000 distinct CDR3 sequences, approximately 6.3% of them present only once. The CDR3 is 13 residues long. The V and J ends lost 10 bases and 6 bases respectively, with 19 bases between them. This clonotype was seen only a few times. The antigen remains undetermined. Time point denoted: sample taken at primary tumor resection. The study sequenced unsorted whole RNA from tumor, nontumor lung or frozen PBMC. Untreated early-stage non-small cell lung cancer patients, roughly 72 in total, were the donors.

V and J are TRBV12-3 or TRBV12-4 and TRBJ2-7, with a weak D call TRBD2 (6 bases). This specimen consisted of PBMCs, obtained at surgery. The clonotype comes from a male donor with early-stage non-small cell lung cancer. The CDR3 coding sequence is TGTGCCAAGCACGGGGCATTCGGGGGCGAGCAGTACTTC. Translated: CAKHGAFGGEQYF.